This record concerns one T cell receptor beta chain sequence. The antigen remains undetermined. The data were produced by immunoSEQ multiplex PCR, yet TCRdb's version contains in-frame clones alone and is incomplete. The sample lists over 400,000 clones, roughly 89% seen once, with about 2.7% in the top ten. Treatment noted: some 20 received Ad26.COV2.S at low or high dose, single or two shots; several received placebo; per-sample allocation not given. Following the first vaccine or placebo injection, samples were taken on day 63. Boston hosted the donor, who was an adult aged 18-55 years. This specimen comes from a study of Ad26.COV2.S vaccination and SARS-CoV-2 variants. Regarding the study as a whole: There was a possibility that the TCR breadth and depth analyses underestimated total T cell responses.

Germline lookup yields CDR1 SGHRS and CDR2 YFSETQ. Trimming left V 3 bases short and J 0 bases short, with 15 bases between. The CDR3 totals 17 residues. The sequences come from peripheral blood, collected in a trial of Ad26.COV2.S vaccine versus placebo. The clonotype originates from a person aged 18-60 years who received the Ad26.COV2.S COVID-19 vaccine or a placebo. This chain connects TRBV5-1 to TRBJ2-2; D gene unclear. The CDR3 reads CASSSLPVGTNTGELFF. CDR3 DNA: TGCGCCAGCAGCTCTCTCCCGGTGGGTACGAACACCGGGGAGCTGTTTTTT.